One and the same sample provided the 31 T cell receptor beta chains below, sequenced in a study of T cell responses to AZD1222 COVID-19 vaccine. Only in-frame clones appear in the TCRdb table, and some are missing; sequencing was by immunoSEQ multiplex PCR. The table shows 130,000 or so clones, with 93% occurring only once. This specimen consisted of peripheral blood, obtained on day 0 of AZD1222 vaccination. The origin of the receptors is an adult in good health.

Here the CDR3 DNA reads TGTGCCAGCAGCTTTGGGGGGGACAATGAGCAGTTCTTC. This encodes CASSFGGDNEQFF. The chain combines TRBV11-3 with TRBJ2-1; 7 bases match TRBD2. V was pared by 3 bases and J by 5 bases, with 1 base of the junction left unmatched. In germline, CDR1 is SGHNT, CDR2 YENEEA. CDR3 size: 13 residues. The entire variable domain, with the rest obtained from reference TRBV11-3 and TRBJ2-1, is as follows: EAGVVQSPRYKIIEKKQPVAFWCNPISGHNTLYWYLQNLGQGPELLIRYENEEAVDDSQLPKDRFSAERLKGVDSTLKIQPAELGDSAVYLCASSFGGDNEQFFGPGTRLTVL.

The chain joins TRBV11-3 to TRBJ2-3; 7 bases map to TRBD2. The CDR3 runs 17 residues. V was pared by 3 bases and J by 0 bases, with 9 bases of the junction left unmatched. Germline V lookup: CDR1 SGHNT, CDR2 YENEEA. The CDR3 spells CASSFGGKRGSTDTQYF. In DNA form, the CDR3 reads TGTGCCAGCAGCTTTGGCGGAAAGCGGGGTAGCACAGATACGCAGTATTTT.

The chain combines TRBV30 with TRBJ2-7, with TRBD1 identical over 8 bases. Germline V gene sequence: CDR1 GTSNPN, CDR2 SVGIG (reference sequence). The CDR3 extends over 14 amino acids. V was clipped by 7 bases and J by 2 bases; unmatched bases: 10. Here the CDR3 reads CAYKAGTGTYEQYF. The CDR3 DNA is TGTGCCTACAAGGCCGGGACAGGTACCTACGAGCAGTACTTC. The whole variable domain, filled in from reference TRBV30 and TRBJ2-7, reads SQTIHQWPATLVQPVGSPLSLECTVEGTSNPNLYWYRQAAGRGLQLLFYSVGIGQISSEVPQNLSASRPQDRQFILSSKKLLLSDSGFYLCAYKAGTGTYEQYFGPGTRLTVT.

CDR3 DNA sequence: TGTGCCAGCAGCCAACTAGCGAGCGAGCAGTACTTC. Translation gives CASSQLASEQYF. The chain recombines TRBV7-9 with TRBJ2-7, with 7 bases lining up with TRBD2. Trimming removed 5 bases from V and 6 bases from J; junction bases left unmatched: 4. This CDR3 comprises 12 residues. Germline V CDR1 and CDR2: SEHNR, FQNEAQ (reference sequence).

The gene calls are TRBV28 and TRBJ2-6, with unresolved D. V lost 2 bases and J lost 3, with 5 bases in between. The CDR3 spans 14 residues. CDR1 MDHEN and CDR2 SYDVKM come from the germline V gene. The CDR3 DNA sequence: TGTGCCAGCAGTTTAGGGTTTGGGGCCAACGTCCTGACTTTC. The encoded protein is CASSLGFGANVLTF.

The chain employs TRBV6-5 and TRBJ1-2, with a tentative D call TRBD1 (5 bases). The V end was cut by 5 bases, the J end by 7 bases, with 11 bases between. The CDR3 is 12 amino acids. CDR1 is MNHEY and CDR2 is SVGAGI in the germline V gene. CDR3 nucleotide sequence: TGTGCCAGCAGTCCGGGACGAGGTGGCTACACCTTC. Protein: CASSPGRGGYTF.

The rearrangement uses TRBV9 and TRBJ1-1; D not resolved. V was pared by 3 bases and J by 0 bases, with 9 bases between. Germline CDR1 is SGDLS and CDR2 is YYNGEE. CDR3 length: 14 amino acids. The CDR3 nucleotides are TGTGCCAGCAGCGGTGGCGGAGTGAACACTGAAGCTTTCTTT. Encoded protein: CASSGGGVNTEAFF.

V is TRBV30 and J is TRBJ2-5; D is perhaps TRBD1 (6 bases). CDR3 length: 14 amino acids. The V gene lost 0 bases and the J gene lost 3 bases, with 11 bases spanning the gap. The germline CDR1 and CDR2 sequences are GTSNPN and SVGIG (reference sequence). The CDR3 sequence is CAWSVAGAEETQYF. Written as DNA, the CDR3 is TGTGCCTGGAGTGTAGCAGGGGCGGAAGAGACCCAGTACTTC.

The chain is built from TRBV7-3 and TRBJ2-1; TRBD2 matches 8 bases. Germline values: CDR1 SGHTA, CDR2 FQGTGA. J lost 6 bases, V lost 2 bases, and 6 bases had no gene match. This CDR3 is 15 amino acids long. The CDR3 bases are TGTGCCAGCAGCTTACGAGGGACTAGTCGCAATGAGCAGTTCTTC. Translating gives CASSLRGTSRNEQFF.

The CDR3 spells CALLVVGYTF. The CDR3 nucleotides read TGTGCCTTACTTGTTGTTGGCTACACCTTC. This chain joins TRBV30 and TRBJ1-2; D gene ambiguous. V was cut by 7 bases and J by 7 bases, with 10 bases left in between. In germline, CDR1 is GTSNPN, CDR2 SVGIG (reference sequence). The CDR3 consists of 10 residues.

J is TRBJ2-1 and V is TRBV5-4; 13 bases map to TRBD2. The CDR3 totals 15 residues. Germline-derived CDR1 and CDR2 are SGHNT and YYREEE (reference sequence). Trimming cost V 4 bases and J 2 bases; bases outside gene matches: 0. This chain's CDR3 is CASSTSGGAYNEQFF. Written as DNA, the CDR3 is TGTGCCAGCAGCACTAGCGGGGGGGCCTACAATGAGCAGTTCTTC.

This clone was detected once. The CDR3 sequence: CASSLLTSSGNTIYF. DNA of the CDR3: TGTGCCAGCAGCTTATTGACAAGCTCTGGAAACACCATATATTTT. This chain uses TRBV7-2 with TRBJ1-3; D gene ambiguous. Germline V gene sequence: CDR1 SGHTA, CDR2 FQGNSA. The CDR3 covers 15 residues. V shed 2 bases and J shed 0 bases, with 8 bases lying between them.

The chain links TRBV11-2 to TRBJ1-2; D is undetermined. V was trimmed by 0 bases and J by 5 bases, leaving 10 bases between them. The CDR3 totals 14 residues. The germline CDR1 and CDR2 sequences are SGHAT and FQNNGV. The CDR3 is CASSLDYLGYGYTF. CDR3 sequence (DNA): TGTGCCAGCAGCTTAGATTACTTAGGTTATGGCTACACCTTC.

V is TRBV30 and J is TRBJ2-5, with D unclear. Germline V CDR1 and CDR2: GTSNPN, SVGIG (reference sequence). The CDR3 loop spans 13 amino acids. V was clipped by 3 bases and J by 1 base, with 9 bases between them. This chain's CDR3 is CAWRPSVQETQYF. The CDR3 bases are TGTGCCTGGAGACCCTCCGTCCAAGAGACCCAGTACTTC.

The CDR3 spells CSTGGENNQPQHF. The CDR3 bases are TGCAGTACAGGGGGCGAAAACAATCAGCCCCAGCATTTT. V gene TRBV29-1 combines with J gene TRBJ1-5, with TRBD1 matching over 9 bases. The CDR3 has 13 residues. The germline CDR1 and CDR2 sequences are SQVTM and ANQGSEA.

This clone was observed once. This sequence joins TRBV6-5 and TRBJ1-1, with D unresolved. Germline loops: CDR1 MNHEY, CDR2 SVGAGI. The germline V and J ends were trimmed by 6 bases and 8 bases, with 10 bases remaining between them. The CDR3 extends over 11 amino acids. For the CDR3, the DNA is TGTGCCAGCAGGGACGAGGTAGAAGCTTTCTTT. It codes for CASRDEVEAFF.

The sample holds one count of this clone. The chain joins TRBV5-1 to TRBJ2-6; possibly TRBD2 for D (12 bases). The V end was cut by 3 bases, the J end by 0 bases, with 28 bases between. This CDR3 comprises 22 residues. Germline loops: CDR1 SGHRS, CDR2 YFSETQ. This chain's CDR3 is CASSYPGQGGLAGFSGANVLTF. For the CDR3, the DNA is TGCGCCAGCAGCTATCCGGGACAGGGGGGACTAGCGGGTTTCTCTGGGGCCAACGTCCTGACTTTC.

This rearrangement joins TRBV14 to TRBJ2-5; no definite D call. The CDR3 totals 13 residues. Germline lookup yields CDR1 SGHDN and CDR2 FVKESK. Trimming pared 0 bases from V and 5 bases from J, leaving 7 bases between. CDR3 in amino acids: CASSQDLRETQYF. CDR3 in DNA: TGTGCCAGCAGCCAAGACCTCCGGGAGACCCAGTACTTC.

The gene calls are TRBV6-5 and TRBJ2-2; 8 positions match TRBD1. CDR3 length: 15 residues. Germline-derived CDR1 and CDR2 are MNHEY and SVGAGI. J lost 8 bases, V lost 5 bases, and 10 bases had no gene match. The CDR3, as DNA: TGTGCCAGCAGTACACGGACAGGGAAGGGTGGGGAGCTGTTTTTT. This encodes CASSTRTGKGGELFF.

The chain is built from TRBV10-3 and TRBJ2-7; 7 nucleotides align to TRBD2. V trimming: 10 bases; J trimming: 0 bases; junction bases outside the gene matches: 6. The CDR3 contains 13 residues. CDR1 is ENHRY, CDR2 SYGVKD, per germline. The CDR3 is CATRAGDSYEQYF. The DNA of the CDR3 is TGTGCCACCCGGGCGGGAGACTCCTACGAGCAGTACTTC.

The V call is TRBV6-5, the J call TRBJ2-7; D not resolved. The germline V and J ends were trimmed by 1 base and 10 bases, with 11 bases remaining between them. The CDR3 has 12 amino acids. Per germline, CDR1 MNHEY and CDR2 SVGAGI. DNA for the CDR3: TGTGCCAGCAGTTACTTACAGACCAACCAGTACTTC. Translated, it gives CASSYLQTNQYF.

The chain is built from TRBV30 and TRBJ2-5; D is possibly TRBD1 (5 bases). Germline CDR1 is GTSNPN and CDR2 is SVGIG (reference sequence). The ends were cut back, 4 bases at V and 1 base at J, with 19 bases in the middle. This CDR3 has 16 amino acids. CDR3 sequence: CAWMRQGGLSQETQYF. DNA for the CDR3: TGTGCCTGGATGAGGCAGGGTGGCCTCTCCCAAGAGACCCAGTACTTC.

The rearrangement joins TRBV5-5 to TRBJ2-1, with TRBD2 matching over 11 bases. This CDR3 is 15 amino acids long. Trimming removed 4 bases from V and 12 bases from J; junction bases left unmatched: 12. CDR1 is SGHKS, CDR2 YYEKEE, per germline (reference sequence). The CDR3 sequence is CASSAGTSGPTVQFF. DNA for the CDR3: TGTGCCAGCAGCGCGGGGACTAGCGGCCCGACGGTGCAGTTCTTC.

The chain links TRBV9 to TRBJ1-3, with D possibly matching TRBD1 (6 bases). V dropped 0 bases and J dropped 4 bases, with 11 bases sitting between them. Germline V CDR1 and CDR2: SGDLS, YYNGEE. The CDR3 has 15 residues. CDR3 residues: CASSVAQGRGNTIYF. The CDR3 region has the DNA TGTGCCAGCAGCGTAGCTCAGGGGCGAGGAAACACCATATATTTT. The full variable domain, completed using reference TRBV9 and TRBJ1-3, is DSGVTQTPKHLITATGQRVTLRCSPRSGDLSVYWYQQSLDQGLQFLIQYYNGEERAKGNILERFSAQQFPDLHSELNLSSLELGDSALYFCASSVAQGRGNTIYFGEGSWLTVV.

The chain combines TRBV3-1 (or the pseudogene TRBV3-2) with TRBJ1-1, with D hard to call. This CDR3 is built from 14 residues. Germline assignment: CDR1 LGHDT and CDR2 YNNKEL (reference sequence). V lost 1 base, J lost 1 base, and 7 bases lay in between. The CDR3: CASSQGLANTEAFF. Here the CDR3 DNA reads TGTGCCAGCAGCCAAGGCCTTGCGAACACTGAAGCTTTCTTT.

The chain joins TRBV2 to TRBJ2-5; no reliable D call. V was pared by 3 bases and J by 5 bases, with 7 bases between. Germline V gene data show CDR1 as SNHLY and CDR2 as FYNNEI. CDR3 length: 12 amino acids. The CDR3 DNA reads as TGTGCCAGCAGTGAGATGGGGGAGACCCAGTACTTC. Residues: CASSEMGETQYF.

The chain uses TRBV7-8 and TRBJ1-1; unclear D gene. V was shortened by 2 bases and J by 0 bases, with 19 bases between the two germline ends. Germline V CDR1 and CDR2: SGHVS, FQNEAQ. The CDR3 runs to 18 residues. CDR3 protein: CASSLRSQGSIMNTEAFF. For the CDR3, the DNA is TGTGCCAGCAGCTTACGGAGTCAAGGTAGTATAATGAACACTGAAGCTTTCTTT.

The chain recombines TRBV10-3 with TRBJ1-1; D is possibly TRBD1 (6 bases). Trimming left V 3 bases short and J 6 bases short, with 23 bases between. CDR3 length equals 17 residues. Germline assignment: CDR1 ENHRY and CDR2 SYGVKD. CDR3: CAISDLDLQGLTAEAFF. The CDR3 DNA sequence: TGTGCCATCAGTGACCTTGATTTGCAGGGGCTGACCGCTGAAGCTTTCTTT.

CDR3 nucleotide sequence: TGTGCCTGGATGGTGGGGCCTGGAAACACCATATATTTT. It specifies CAWMVGPGNTIYF. The chain has TRBV30 and TRBJ1-3; the D gene is possibly TRBD1 (5 bases). Per germline, CDR1 GTSNPN and CDR2 SVGIG (reference sequence). V lost 4 bases and J 2 bases, leaving 9 bases between the germline ends. The CDR3 length is 13 residues.

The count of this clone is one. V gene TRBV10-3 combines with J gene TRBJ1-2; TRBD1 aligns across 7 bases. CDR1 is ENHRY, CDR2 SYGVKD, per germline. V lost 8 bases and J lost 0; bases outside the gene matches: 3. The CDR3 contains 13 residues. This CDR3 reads CAIGDSTNYGYTF. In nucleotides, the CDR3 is TGTGCCATCGGGGACAGCACTAACTATGGCTACACCTTC.

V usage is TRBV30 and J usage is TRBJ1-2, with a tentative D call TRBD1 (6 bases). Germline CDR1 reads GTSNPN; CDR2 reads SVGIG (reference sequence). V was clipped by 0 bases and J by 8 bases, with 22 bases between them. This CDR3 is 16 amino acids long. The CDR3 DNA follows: TGTGCCTGGAGTGTAGGACCAGGGGCCCGCTCTATAGGCTACACCTTC. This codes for CAWSVGPGARSIGYTF. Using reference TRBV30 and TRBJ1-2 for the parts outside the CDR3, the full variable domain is SQTIHQWPATLVQPVGSPLSLECTVEGTSNPNLYWYRQAAGRGLQLLFYSVGIGQISSEVPQNLSASRPQDRQFILSSKKLLLSDSGFYLCAWSVGPGARSIGYTFGSGTRLTVV.